This T cell receptor (beta chain) was obtained from a study of cytomegalovirus exposure and HLA in healthy donors. Study observations and caveats: Roughly even sequencing depth across donors was the assumption behind the presence/absence analyses. It is likely that the observed cluster of highly shared sequence variants was a sequencing artifact.

Concerning this clone itself: Antigen unknown.

Per the germline V gene, CDR1 is SQVTM and CDR2 is ANQGSEA. The V and J ends lost 4 bases and 2 bases respectively, with 11 bases between them. The CDR3 has 13 residues. 13 Jbeta primers and 60 Vbeta primers were used for the PCR. Method: immunoSEQ multiplex PCR; TCRdb's copy keeps in-frame clones and lacks some. The sample has 170,000 or so clones, about four fifths seen once; the top ten hold less than 0.4%. The sample was PBMCs. The sequence derives from a boy between 2 and 10 years old in good health and CMV-seronegative. V is TRBV29-1 and J is TRBJ1-1; D possibly corresponds to TRBD1 (5 bases). CDR3 coding DNA: TGCAGCGTTGTGCAGGGATCTAACACTGAAGCTTTCTTT. Translated: CSVVQGSNTEAFF.